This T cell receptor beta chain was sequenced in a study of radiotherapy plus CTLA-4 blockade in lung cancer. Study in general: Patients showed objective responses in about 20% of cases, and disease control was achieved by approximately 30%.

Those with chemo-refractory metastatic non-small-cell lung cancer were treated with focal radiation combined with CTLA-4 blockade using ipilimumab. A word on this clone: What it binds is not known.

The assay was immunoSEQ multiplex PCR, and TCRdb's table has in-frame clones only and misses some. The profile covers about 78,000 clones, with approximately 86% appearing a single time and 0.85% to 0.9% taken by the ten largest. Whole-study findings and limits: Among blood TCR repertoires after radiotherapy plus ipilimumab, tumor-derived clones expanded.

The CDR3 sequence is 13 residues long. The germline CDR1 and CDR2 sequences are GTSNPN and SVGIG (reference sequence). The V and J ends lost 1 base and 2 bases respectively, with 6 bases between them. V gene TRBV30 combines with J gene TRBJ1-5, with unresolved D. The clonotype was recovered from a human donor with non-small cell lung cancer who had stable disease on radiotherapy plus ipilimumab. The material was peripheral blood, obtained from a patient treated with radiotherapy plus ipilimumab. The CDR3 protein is CAWSDQGNQPQHF. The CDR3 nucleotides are TGTGCCTGGAGTGATCAAGGCAATCAGCCCCAGCATTTT.